These T cell receptor beta chains were read from a single sample in a study of early T cells in non-severe SARS-CoV-2 infection. TCRdb called the 5' RACE reads again in MiXCR, with one record for every CDR3 protein. The sample has about 48,000 distinct CDR3 sequences, over 5% seen once. The sample in question was whole blood, obtained at baseline. These receptors were taken from an adult who was a healthcare worker with PCR-confirmed SARS-CoV-2 infection or an uninfected control (not recorded which). Both conserved end residues are part of each CDR3. A D gene is named only where the DNA matches it firmly. Clone size is given for some rows only: seen once, a few or many times, or a class if the clone is expanded.

cdr3_nt: TGTGCCTGGAGTCCTCCGGGACAGGGATTCGGAGAAAAACTGTTTTTT
cdr3_aa: CAWSPPGQGFGEKLFF
d_call: TRBD1
v_call: TRBV30
clone_size: NA
j_call: TRBJ1-4

cdr3_nt: TGTGCCAGCAGCACAACCGGGACCTCTCTCGCTGAAGCTTTCTTT
cdr3_aa: CASSTTGTSLAEAFF
d_call: NA
v_call: TRBV7-9
clone_size: many
j_call: TRBJ1-1

cdr3_nt: TGTGCCAGCAGCCCGGAGGGGCCCTATGGCTACACCTTC
cdr3_aa: CASSPEGPYGYTF
d_call: NA
v_call: TRBV5-4
clone_size: many
j_call: TRBJ1-2

cdr3_nt: TGTGCCAGCAGTTCCCAGGGGGATCTTCCGGAAACTGAAGCTTTCTTT
cdr3_aa: CASSSQGDLPETEAFF
d_call: TRBD1
v_call: TRBV27
clone_size: many
j_call: TRBJ1-1

cdr3_nt: TGCAGCGTTGACTCTAGCGGGAGAGTGGGCGAGCAGTTCTTC
cdr3_aa: CSVDSSGRVGEQFF
d_call: TRBD2
v_call: TRBV29-1
clone_size: many
j_call: TRBJ2-1

cdr3_nt: TGTGCCAGTAGCGGAGGGGCCTCCTCCTACAATGAGCAGTTCTTC
cdr3_aa: CASSGGASSYNEQFF
d_call: NA
v_call: TRBV19
clone_size: many
j_call: TRBJ2-1

cdr3_nt: TGTGCCAGCAGTTCCGGGATACGCACAGATACGCAGTATTTT
cdr3_aa: CASSSGIRTDTQYF
d_call: NA
v_call: TRBV28
clone_size: many
j_call: TRBJ2-3

cdr3_nt: TGTGCCAGCAGTTTAGTGGTGGGCGGGAGGATTTCACCTTACAATGAGCAGTTCTTC
cdr3_aa: CASSLVVGGRISPYNEQFF
d_call: TRBD2
v_call: TRBV27
clone_size: NA
j_call: TRBJ2-1

cdr3_nt: TGTGCCAGCAGTGGACAGGGCTCTCTCAATCAGCCCCAGCATTTT
cdr3_aa: CASSGQGSLNQPQHF
d_call: TRBD1
v_call: TRBV6-1
clone_size: many
j_call: TRBJ1-5

cdr3_nt: TGCGCCAGCAGCCAATTGTCGGGCCCAGATACGCAGTATTTT
cdr3_aa: CASSQLSGPDTQYF
d_call: NA
v_call: TRBV4-1
clone_size: many
j_call: TRBJ2-3

cdr3_nt: TGTGCCAGCCAACAGGTTAACACTGAAGCTTTCTTT
cdr3_aa: CASQQVNTEAFF
d_call: NA
v_call: TRBV18
clone_size: NA
j_call: TRBJ1-1

cdr3_nt: TGTGCCAGCAGTTTAGCGTCAGGGGGCGAGCAGTACTTC
cdr3_aa: CASSLASGGEQYF
d_call: TRBD1
v_call: TRBV12-3/TRBV12-4
clone_size: NA
j_call: TRBJ2-7

cdr3_nt: TGTGCCAGCAGTTTTCGACGACCCGGGAACATTCAGTACTTC
cdr3_aa: CASSFRRPGNIQYF
d_call: NA
v_call: TRBV28
clone_size: many
j_call: TRBJ2-4

cdr3_nt: TGTGCCAGCTCACCAAGACCTAGCGGGAGTTCAGAGGGCGAGCAGTACTTC
cdr3_aa: CASSPRPSGSSEGEQYF
d_call: TRBD2
v_call: TRBV18
clone_size: many
j_call: TRBJ2-7

cdr3_nt: TGTGCCAGCAGCGGAGACAGCAGGGGGTCAACCTACGAGCAGTACTTC
cdr3_aa: CASSGDSRGSTYEQYF
d_call: TRBD1
v_call: TRBV14
clone_size: NA
j_call: TRBJ2-7

cdr3_nt: TGTGCCAGCTCACCAAGGGGAGGCGACAGCTCTGGAAACACCATATATTTT
cdr3_aa: CASSPRGGDSSGNTIYF
d_call: NA
v_call: TRBV18
clone_size: many
j_call: TRBJ1-3

cdr3_nt: TGTGCCAGCAGCCCCGGGGGCCGGGGCACCGGGGAGCTGTTTTTT
cdr3_aa: CASSPGGRGTGELFF
d_call: NA
v_call: TRBV11-2
clone_size: few
j_call: TRBJ2-2

cdr3_nt: TGTGCCAGCAGCGACTTGGGGGATACGCAGTATTTT
cdr3_aa: CASSDLGDTQYF
d_call: NA
v_call: TRBV7-9
clone_size: many
j_call: TRBJ2-3

cdr3_nt: TGTGCCAGTAGTATATCGCGACAGGGCGTCTATGGCTACACCTTC
cdr3_aa: CASSISRQGVYGYTF
d_call: TRBD1
v_call: TRBV19
clone_size: many
j_call: TRBJ1-2

cdr3_nt: TGTGCCAGCAGTTTAAATTTGGGACTAGCGCCCTACGAGCAGTACTTC
cdr3_aa: CASSLNLGLAPYEQYF
d_call: TRBD2
v_call: TRBV28
clone_size: few
j_call: TRBJ2-7

cdr3_nt: TGTGCCAGCAGCCCGTCCCTGGGGGATTTGAACACTGAAGCTTTCTTT
cdr3_aa: CASSPSLGDLNTEAFF
d_call: NA
v_call: TRBV11-2
clone_size: many
j_call: TRBJ1-1

cdr3_nt: TGCAGTGCCCACGCGCCCGGACTAGCGGGGTACAATGAGCAGTTCTTC
cdr3_aa: CSAHAPGLAGYNEQFF
d_call: TRBD2
v_call: TRBV20-1
clone_size: many
j_call: TRBJ2-1

cdr3_nt: TGTGCCAGCAACAAAGCCAGCCAAGCTTTCTTT
cdr3_aa: CASNKASQAFF
d_call: NA
v_call: TRBV6-2/TRBV6-3
clone_size: many
j_call: TRBJ1-1

cdr3_nt: TGTGCCAGCAGTTACCGTTCCGGGGGCGGCGGCACAGATACGCAGTATTTT
cdr3_aa: CASSYRSGGGGTDTQYF
d_call: NA
v_call: TRBV6-4
clone_size: many
j_call: TRBJ2-3

cdr3_nt: TGTGCCAGCAGTTTCCAGGGGACAGGGCGCCACGAGCAGTACTTC
cdr3_aa: CASSFQGTGRHEQYF
d_call: TRBD1
v_call: TRBV28
clone_size: many
j_call: TRBJ2-7

cdr3_nt: TGTGCCAGCAGTTACTGGACTAGCGGGAGGACCGGGGAGCTGTTTTTT
cdr3_aa: CASSYWTSGRTGELFF
d_call: TRBD2
v_call: TRBV6-5
clone_size: many
j_call: TRBJ2-2

cdr3_nt: TGTGCCCTAGGGGGCGGGAGCAATCAGCCCCAGCATTTT
cdr3_aa: CALGGGSNQPQHF
d_call: TRBD1
v_call: TRBV30
clone_size: many
j_call: TRBJ1-5

cdr3_nt: TGTGCCAGCAGCTTAGGAACCCGGGTTAAGGTAACGCGGGAGAGCCCCTACGAGCAGTACTTC
cdr3_aa: CASSLGTRVKVTRESPYEQYF
d_call: TRBD2
v_call: TRBV7-9
clone_size: many
j_call: TRBJ2-7

cdr3_nt: TGCAGCGTTGAGTCCCGACAGGCCCAAGAGACCCAGTACTTC
cdr3_aa: CSVESRQAQETQYF
d_call: NA
v_call: TRBV29-1
clone_size: many
j_call: TRBJ2-5

cdr3_nt: TGTGCCAGCTCACCGCGGGAGGCACCCTTGAATGAGCAGTTCTTC
cdr3_aa: CASSPREAPLNEQFF
d_call: TRBD2
v_call: TRBV18
clone_size: many
j_call: TRBJ2-1